Listed here are 22 T cell receptor beta chains from one sample, sequenced in a study of beta chain features in type 1 diabetes. Study-level results: For Type 1 diabetes patients, all four CD4+ subsets carried TCRB CDR3s that were moderately but significantly shorter.

Their target antigens are unknown. Expressed TCRB transcripts were sequenced because the entire RNA isolate underwent reverse transcription. TCRdb's table, derived via immunoSEQ multiplex PCR, lists solely in-frame clones and lacks some. The repertoire holds 200,000 to 300,000 clones, with around 13% as singletons. The sequenced material came from naive CD4+ T cells from blood. These receptors originate from a man aged 25 to 45 with type 1 diabetes.

V is TRBV7-9 and J is TRBJ2-3; D gene unclear. This CDR3 is built from 16 residues. V lost 3 bases and J 0 bases, leaving 13 bases between the germline ends. Looked up from germline, CDR1 is SEHNR and CDR2 is FQNEAQ (reference sequence). The CDR3 DNA follows: TGTGCCAGCAGCTTGGGCTCTGTTTGGAGCACAGATACGCAGTATTTT. Residues: CASSLGSVWSTDTQYF.

The chain is built from TRBV9 and TRBJ1-3; D is possibly TRBD1 (6 bases). From germline, CDR1 is SGDLS and CDR2 YYNGEE. V was pared by 0 bases and J by 4 bases, with 11 bases between. The CDR3 runs to 15 residues. CDR3 nucleotide sequence: TGTGCCAGCAGCGTAGGGGGGCTCGAGGGAAACACCATATATTTT. It codes for CASSVGGLEGNTIYF.

A few counts support this clone. The rearrangement links TRBV9 to TRBJ2-5; D gene ambiguous. CDR3 length equals 14 residues. The germline CDR1 and CDR2 sequences are SGDLS and YYNGEE. V was pared by 3 bases and J by 5 bases, with 14 bases between. The CDR3 reads CASSGPVAVETQYF. The CDR3, as DNA: TGTGCCAGCAGCGGACCCGTGGCGGTGGAGACCCAGTACTTC.

This clone occurred a few times. The chain is built from TRBV4-1 and TRBJ2-2; 9 bases match TRBD1. Germline V gene sequence: CDR1 MGHRA, CDR2 YSYEKL. V was pared by 4 bases and J by 5 bases, with 2 bases of the junction left unmatched. The CDR3 covers 14 residues. In nucleotides, the CDR3 is TGCGCCAGCAGCCGGGACAGGGATACCGGGGAGCTGTTTTTT. This codes for CASSRDRDTGELFF.

In its sample, this clone was seen a few times. The CDR3 reads CASSVTGENIQYF. The CDR3 DNA is TGTGCCAGCAGTGTAACAGGGGAAAACATTCAGTACTTC. The V and J genes are TRBV6-1 and TRBJ2-4, with 7 bases matching TRBD1. Germline trimming cut 4 bases from V and 5 bases from J; bases unmatched to any gene: 2. Germline V gene lookup returns CDR1 MNHNS and CDR2 SASEGT. This CDR3 region has 13 residues.

This chain connects TRBV18 to TRBJ2-5; TRBD2 is a possible D gene (5 bases). Trimming took off 4 bases at V and 1 base at J, with 10 bases between the two ends. This CDR3 has 14 residues. Per the germline V gene, CDR1 is KGHSH and CDR2 is LQKENI. Here the CDR3 DNA reads TGTGCCAGCTCACGCGGGTACGCCCAAGAGACCCAGTACTTC. The encoded protein is CASSRGYAQETQYF.

The chain combines TRBV11-3 with TRBJ1-1; D remains unclear. V lost 0 bases and J lost 0, with 8 bases in between. The V gene's germline CDR1 is SGHNT and CDR2 YENEEA. The CDR3 loop spans 15 amino acids. The CDR3, as DNA: TGTGCCAGCAGCTTAGACCTGACTATGAACACTGAAGCTTTCTTT. It codes for CASSLDLTMNTEAFF.

This clone was counted between two and nine times. The chain combines TRBV5-4 with TRBJ2-7; 10 positions match TRBD2. The CDR3 length is 15 residues. Germline values: CDR1 SGHNT, CDR2 YYREEE (reference sequence). The junction had 11 bases not matched to a gene; V was cut back by 4 bases and J by 7 bases. For the CDR3, the DNA is TGTGCCAGCAGCCAGAGCGGGAGGGCCCTGGAGGAGCAGTACTTC. This codes for CASSQSGRALEEQYF.

This chain joins TRBV5-1 and TRBJ2-7, with 7 bases lining up with TRBD1. The CDR3 has 14 residues. CDR1 and CDR2 (germline): SGHRS, YFSETQ. Trimming took 4 bases from V and 3 from J; bases not matched to a gene: 7. The CDR3 bases are TGCGCCAGCAGCAGCTCCGGGACAGACTACGAGCAGTACTTC. It encodes CASSSSGTDYEQYF.

This chain joins TRBV25-1 and TRBJ1-3; 7 bases fit TRBD1. With V trimmed by 7 bases and J by 4 bases, 10 bases remained unmatched. CDR3 length: 15 amino acids. Germline V gene data show CDR1 as MGHDK and CDR2 as SYGVNS. For the CDR3, the DNA is TGTGCCAGCACCCACATCGACAGGGCCGGAAACACCATATATTTT. Translation: CASTHIDRAGNTIYF.

This clone has a handful of counts. The V gene is TRBV27, the J gene TRBJ2-2; D is unresolved. The germline CDR1 and CDR2 sequences are MNHEY and SMNVEV (reference sequence). The ends were cut back, 5 bases at V and 4 bases at J, with 8 bases in the middle. CDR3 length: 13 residues. Written as DNA, the CDR3 is TGTGCCAGCAGTCCGGCAGGCACCGGGGAGCTGTTTTTT. Its translation is CASSPAGTGELFF.

This clone was seen a few times. The chain joins TRBV7-8 to TRBJ1-5, with TRBD1 identical over 11 bases. The CDR3 is 17 residues long. V lost 6 bases, J lost 2 bases, and 9 bases stayed unmatched. The germline V gene has CDR1 SGHVS and CDR2 FQNEAQ. CDR3 protein: CASSRTGGELGNQPQHF. CDR3 nucleotides: TGTGCCAGCAGTAGGACAGGGGGCGAGTTAGGCAATCAGCCCCAGCATTTT.

The V and J genes are TRBV15 and TRBJ2-4, with D perhaps TRBD2 (5 bases). The germline V and J ends were trimmed by 9 bases and 7 bases, with 22 bases remaining between them. Germline values: CDR1 LNHNV, CDR2 YYDKDF (reference sequence). The CDR3 contains 15 residues. CDR3 in DNA: TGTGCCACTACCGACGGGGATAGGGCGCGGAACATTCAGTACTTC. Translation gives CATTDGDRARNIQYF.

This chain uses TRBV2 with TRBJ1-3; D not resolved. The CDR3 length is 13 residues. The germline V gene has CDR1 SNHLY and CDR2 FYNNEI. V lost 4 bases, J lost 1 base, and 5 bases lay in between. The chain's CDR3 is CASSVVSGNTIYF. The CDR3 DNA is TGTGCCAGCAGTGTAGTGTCTGGAAACACCATATATTTT.

V is TRBV5-1 and J is TRBJ2-5; D gene uncertain. The V end lost 1 base, the J end lost 4 bases, and 11 bases lay between the germline ends. The CDR3 spans 14 residues. Germline assignment: CDR1 SGHRS and CDR2 YFSETQ. For the CDR3, the DNA is TGCGCCAGCAGCTTGCCAAGCCCTCGAGAGACCCAGTACTTC. As protein: CASSLPSPRETQYF.

This clone was detected a few times. The CDR3 coding sequence is TGTGCTAGTGGTTTGGTCCAGAGGGGGCAAGCAGATACGCAGTATTTT. This sequence encodes CASGLVQRGQADTQYF. This chain links TRBV12-5 with TRBJ2-3, with 7 positions matching TRBD1. The CDR3 has 16 amino acids. Germline CDR1 is LGHNT and CDR2 is FRNRAP. V shed 0 bases and J 4 bases; nucleotides not matched to a gene: 7.

This clone has more than one count but fewer than ten. The rearrangement uses TRBV30 and TRBJ2-7; 11 bases fit TRBD1. V trimming: 5 bases; J trimming: 0 bases; junction bases outside the gene matches: 3. CDR1 is GTSNPN and CDR2 is SVGIG in the germline V gene (reference sequence). The CDR3 is made up of 14 amino acids. The CDR3 reads CAWGGQGASYEQYF. The CDR3 DNA reads TGTGCCTGGGGAGGACAGGGGGCCTCCTACGAGCAGTACTTC. The whole variable domain, filled in from reference TRBV30 and TRBJ2-7, reads SQTIHQWPATLVQPVGSPLSLECTVEGTSNPNLYWYRQAAGRGLQLLFYSVGIGQISSEVPQNLSASRPQDRQFILSSKKLLLSDSGFYLCAWGGQGASYEQYFGPGTRLTVT.

This clone was counted between two and nine times. The chain has TRBV29-1 and TRBJ2-7; 9 bases agree with TRBD1. From germline, CDR1 is SQVTM and CDR2 ANQGSEA. V lost 6 bases to trimming and J lost 3 bases; unmatched junction nucleotides: 6. This CDR3 comprises 13 residues. The CDR3 region is CSVPGQGSYEQYF. As DNA, the CDR3 is TGCAGCGTGCCGGGACAGGGAAGCTACGAGCAGTACTTC.

The chain has TRBV9 and TRBJ2-7; the match to TRBD2 covers 8 bases. This CDR3 has 15 amino acids. V lost 4 bases and J lost 2; bases outside the gene matches: 8. Germline V lookup: CDR1 SGDLS, CDR2 YYNGEE. DNA of the CDR3: TGTGCCAGCAGCCCTCGGGGGGGAACCGCCTACGAGCAGTACTTC. It yields the protein CASSPRGGTAYEQYF.

V usage is TRBV11-2 and J usage is TRBJ2-7; D is possibly TRBD2 (5 bases). Germline V gene sequence: CDR1 SGHAT, CDR2 FQNNGV. The CDR3 runs to 13 residues. V shed 5 bases and J shed 7 bases, with 15 bases lying between them. The CDR3 DNA follows: TGTGCCAGCAGCCCCTTGGCGGGTTGGGAGCAGTACTTC. It is translated as CASSPLAGWEQYF.

The CDR3 bases are TGTGCCAGCAGCGTAGCTACGACGGGCTACGAGCAGTACTTC. The encoded protein is CASSVATTGYEQYF. This chain connects TRBV9 to TRBJ2-7; D is uncertain. Germline V gene data show CDR1 as SGDLS and CDR2 as YYNGEE. The ends were cut back, 0 bases at V and 3 bases at J, with 10 bases in the middle. This CDR3 has 14 amino acids.

V usage is TRBV7-8 and J usage is TRBJ2-1, with 11 bases that match TRBD2. Trimming took 1 base from V and 4 from J; bases not matched to a gene: 3. The CDR3 runs to 16 residues. Germline V gene sequence: CDR1 SGHVS, CDR2 FQNEAQ. The CDR3 reads CASSLDPSGGYNEQFF. The CDR3 DNA follows: TGTGCCAGCAGCTTAGATCCTAGCGGGGGGTACAATGAGCAGTTCTTC.